This passage covers 25 T cell receptor beta chains from one sample sequenced in a study of CXCR3-negative and CXCR3-positive naive CD8 T cells. The TRB cDNA libraries were prepared by 5' RACE with UMI labels. From its re-call of the 5' RACE reads, TCRdb lists each CDR3 protein once, without DNA. Found here are roughly 86,000 distinct CDR3 sequences; the top ten clones hold roughly 0.99%. Input material: naive CXCR3- CD8+ T cells from blood. Stated subset: CD45RO-CCR7+CD27+CD95- naive CD8+ T cells lacking CXCR3 (TNR3-). The receptors were gathered from a human donor in good health. Some clones in this sample may be carry-over from other donors' samples.

The CDR3 sequence: CASSQDSGGEQYF. This chain uses TRBV4-2 with TRBJ2-7; the TCRdb D gene call, TRBD1, has no DNA to confirm it. This CDR3 has 13 residues. Germline V gene lookup returns CDR1 LGHNA and CDR2 YNFKEQ.

The genes are TRBV6-5 and TRBJ1-1; TCRdb indicates TRBD1, and absent DNA this call remains unverified. The CDR3 loop spans 12 amino acids. The V gene's germline CDR1 is MNHEY and CDR2 SVGAGI. CDR3 sequence reads: CASSSSGGGAFF.

The chain links TRBV4-3 to TRBJ2-7. This CDR3 spans 14 amino acids. CDR1 is LGHNA, CDR2 YSLEER, per germline. The CDR3 loop reads CASSQDRYLDEQYF.

The rearrangement links TRBV28 to TRBJ2-1; TCRdb returns TRBD1, unconfirmable since there is no DNA. The V gene's germline CDR1 is MDHEN and CDR2 SYDVKM. The CDR3 is 13 amino acids. The CDR3 loop is CAVGLRSYNEQFF.

V is TRBV5-1 and J is TRBJ2-5; TCRdb proposes TRBD2, but this gene call is untestable without DNA. CDR1 and CDR2 from the germline V gene are SGHRS and YFSETQ. The CDR3 runs 16 residues. The CDR3 protein is CASSLDNSGGQETQYF.

J is TRBJ1-1 and V is TRBV15; there is no DNA to check the TCRdb D call of TRBD1. This CDR3 region has 12 residues. Germline V gene lookup returns CDR1 LNHNV and CDR2 YYDKDF (reference sequence). CDR3 amino acids: CATSPGATEAFF.

This chain uses TRBV6-5 with TRBJ2-5; TCRdb's D gene call, TRBD1, goes unchecked for lack of DNA. This CDR3 has 12 amino acids. Germline values: CDR1 MNHEY, CDR2 SVGAGI. CDR3 residues: CASSFGGETQYF.

CDR3 region: CATREGVETQYF. The J gene is TRBJ2-5, the V gene TRBV6-5; TCRdb's D gene call, TRBD2, goes unchecked for lack of DNA. Germline values: CDR1 MNHEY, CDR2 SVGAGI. CDR3 length: 12 residues.

The CDR3 spells CASGVGGPDTGELFF. This chain connects TRBV5-1 to TRBJ2-2; TCRdb designates TRBD1, a call that cannot be tested without DNA. Per the germline V gene, CDR1 is SGHRS and CDR2 is YFSETQ. There are 15 residues in the CDR3.

The J gene is TRBJ1-2, the V gene TRBV5-1; the D call of TRBD1 rests on TCRdb alone, since no DNA is present to check it. The CDR3 is made up of 18 amino acids. Germline CDR1 is SGHRS and CDR2 is YFSETQ. The CDR3 loop reads CASSLIHAGIGRMDGYTF.

The chain links TRBV27 to TRBJ2-7; TCRdb proposes TRBD1, but this gene call is untestable without DNA. The CDR3 spans 15 residues. The germline gives CDR1 MNHEY, CDR2 SMNVEV (reference sequence). This CDR3 is CASSYSTGDPYEQYF.

The chain recombines TRBV7-9 with TRBJ1-1. CDR3 size: 11 residues. Germline CDR1 is SEHNR and CDR2 is FQNEAQ (reference sequence). CDR3: CASSYTVEAFF.

J is TRBJ2-2 and V is TRBV29-1; the TRBD1 assignment by TCRdb is unverifiable without DNA. This CDR3 spans 15 amino acids. Germline assignment: CDR1 SQVTM and CDR2 ANQGSEA. CDR3 amino acids: CSASKSGQGTGQLFF.

The chain carries TRBV12-3 or TRBV12-4 and TRBJ2-7; as DNA is missing, the TRBD1 call by TCRdb cannot be tested. This CDR3 region has 12 residues. CDR3 amino acids: CASTGTDYEQYF.

This chain's CDR3 is CASSLRAGQPQHF. The V gene is TRBV7-9, the J gene TRBJ1-5; TCRdb calls TRBD1, which cannot be checked without DNA. CDR1 SEHNR and CDR2 FQNEAQ come from the germline V gene (reference sequence). The CDR3 is 13 amino acids. The full variable domain, in which reference TRBV7-9 and TRBJ1-5 provide the parts outside the CDR3, is DTGVSQNPRHKITKRGQNVTFRCDPISEHNRLYWYRQTLGQGPEFLTYFQNEAQLEKSRLLSDRFSAERPKGSFSTLEIQRTEQGDSAMYLCASSLRAGQPQHFGDGTRLSIL.

V gene TRBV6-5 combines with J gene TRBJ2-7. Germline V gene sequence: CDR1 MNHEY, CDR2 SVGAGI. This CDR3 comprises 11 residues. The chain's CDR3 is CASSYFYEQYF.

This chain joins TRBV6-6 and TRBJ2-1. There are 11 residues in the CDR3. CDR1 and CDR2 (germline): MNHNY, SVGAGI (reference sequence). The CDR3 sequence is CASSPHNEQFF.

The chain combines TRBV7-2 with TRBJ1-1. The CDR3 loop spans 16 amino acids. The germline CDR1 and CDR2 sequences are SGHTA and FQGNSA. The chain's CDR3 is CASSLAFYKENTEAFF.

This rearrangement joins TRBV20-1 to TRBJ2-7. Germline CDR1 and CDR2: DFQATT and SNEGSKA (reference sequence). This CDR3 is built from 14 residues. The CDR3 protein is CSAKQSTSSYEQYF.

The chain links TRBV29-1 to TRBJ2-7; absent DNA, TCRdb's TRBD2 call cannot be checked. CDR3 length: 13 amino acids. The germline gives CDR1 SQVTM, CDR2 ANQGSEA. CDR3: CSVGAGVVYEQYF.

The chain combines TRBV5-1 with TRBJ2-1. The CDR3 loop spans 12 amino acids. Germline loops: CDR1 SGHRS, CDR2 YFSETQ. CDR3 amino acids: CASSPDINEQFF.

The chain is built from TRBV3-1 and TRBJ2-1; checking the TCRdb D call of TRBD2 is not possible without DNA. CDR1 and CDR2 (germline): LGHDT, YNNKEL (reference sequence). The CDR3 spans 17 residues. CDR3: CASSQSLNSGPYNEQFF.

The chain employs TRBV10-3 and TRBJ1-2. Germline assignment: CDR1 ENHRY and CDR2 SYGVKD. The CDR3 is 14 amino acids. The CDR3 sequence is CAISGQELDYGYTF.

This chain uses TRBV29-1 with TRBJ2-7; TCRdb gives TRBD1 as the D gene, but with no DNA this cannot be confirmed. The CDR3 is made up of 13 amino acids. From germline, CDR1 is SQVTM and CDR2 ANQGSEA. The CDR3 sequence: CSVASGTEYEQYF.

The chain combines TRBV6-2 or TRBV6-3 with TRBJ2-7; TCRdb proposes TRBD2, but this gene call is untestable without DNA. The CDR3 contains 15 residues. The germline gives CDR1 MNHEY, CDR2 SVGEGT. The CDR3 reads CASSYDPGQRYEQYF.